Reported below is one TCR beta chain. The CDR3 spans 14 residues. The ends were cut back, 2 bases at V and 7 bases at J, with 11 bases in the middle. The data originate from a study of blood T cells in healthy people across ages. Primers used in a second PCR of roughly 6 to 11 cycles were a sample-barcoded 5' primer and a J-beta primer mix. Via MiXCR, TCRdb re-called the 5' RACE reads, giving one row per CDR3 protein. The top ten hold 7% to 9% of the sample, which has some 1.4 million distinct CDR3 sequences, approximately 40% seen once. The source of this sequence is a woman aged 18-30 years in good health. This rearrangement joins TRBV12-3 or TRBV12-4 to TRBJ2-2; D is perhaps TRBD1 or TRBD2 (7 bases each). Sequencing was performed on blood. The CDR3 DNA reads TGTGCCAGCAGTTTACAGGGGGAGGGCGGGGAGCTGTTTTTT. Its translation: CASSLQGEGGELFF.